This T cell receptor (beta chain) was observed in a study of STAT5B mutations in CD4+ large granular lymphocyte leukemia. Study-level results: Main leukemic clonotypes were patient-specific, but roughly 26% appeared at low frequency elsewhere.

Comments on this clone: What it binds is unknown.

Sequencing was at survey level. Study processing details: Lowest detectable productive clonotype frequency was 2.59 x 10-5. Libraries were prepared by immunoSEQ multiplex PCR; TCRdb keeps only in-frame clonotypes and omits some of them. That table gives V, J and clone size, and the DNA gave D and trimming. The sample carries about 37,000 clones, 68% recorded once. The CDR3 loop spans 17 amino acids. Germline CDR1 is MNHNS and CDR2 is SASEGT. With V trimmed by 1 base and J by 12 bases, 12 bases remained unmatched. The TCR originated in a human donor in good health. This chain links TRBV6-1 with TRBJ2-1; 13 bases are a match to TRBD2. Sequencing input: CD4+ T cells from blood buffy coats. CDR3 sequence: CASSEGGTSGTYSVQFF. The CDR3 DNA reads TGTGCCAGCAGTGAAGGGGGGACTAGCGGGACGTACAGTGTGCAGTTCTTC.